The following is a TCR beta chain sequence with its context. TCRdb re-derived calls from the RT-PCR reads in MiXCR, one entry per CDR3 protein. The sample includes 550,000 to 750,000 distinct CDR3 sequences, 14% of them seen just once. This sequence was found in a female donor in good health, serving as a healthy control. What was sequenced was memory CD4+ T cells from blood.

Here the CDR3 reads CSARDSGAGETQYF. The CDR3, as DNA: TGCAGTGCTAGAGATTCCGGGGCAGGGGAGACCCAGTACTTC. The chain links TRBV20-1 to TRBJ2-5, with D tentatively TRBD1 or TRBD2 (5 bases each). The germline V gene has CDR1 DFQATT and CDR2 SNEGSKA (reference sequence). The CDR3 is 14 residues long. Trimming took 0 bases from V and 5 from J, leaving 13 bases between them.